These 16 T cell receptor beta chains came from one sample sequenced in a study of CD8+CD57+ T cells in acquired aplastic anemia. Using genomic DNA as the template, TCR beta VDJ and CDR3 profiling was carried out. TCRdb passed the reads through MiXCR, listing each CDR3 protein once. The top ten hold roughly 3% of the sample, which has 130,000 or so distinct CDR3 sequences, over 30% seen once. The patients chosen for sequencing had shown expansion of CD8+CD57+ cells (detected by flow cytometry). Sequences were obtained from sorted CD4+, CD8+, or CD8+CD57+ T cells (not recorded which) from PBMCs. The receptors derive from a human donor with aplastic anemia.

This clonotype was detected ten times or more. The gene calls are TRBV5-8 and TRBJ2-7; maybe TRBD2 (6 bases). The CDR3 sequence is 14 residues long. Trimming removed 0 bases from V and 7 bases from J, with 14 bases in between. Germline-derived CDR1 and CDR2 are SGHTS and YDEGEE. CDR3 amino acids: CASSLGGSGREQYF. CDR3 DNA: TGTGCCAGCAGCTTGGGAGGTTCGGGGAGGGAGCAGTACTTC. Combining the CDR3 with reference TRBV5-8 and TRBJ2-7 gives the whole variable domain EAGVTQSPTHLIKTRGQQATLRCSPISGHTSVYWYQQALGLGLQFLLWYDEGEERNRGNFPPRFSGRQFPNYSSELNVNALELEDSALYLCASSLGGSGREQYFGPGTRLTVT.

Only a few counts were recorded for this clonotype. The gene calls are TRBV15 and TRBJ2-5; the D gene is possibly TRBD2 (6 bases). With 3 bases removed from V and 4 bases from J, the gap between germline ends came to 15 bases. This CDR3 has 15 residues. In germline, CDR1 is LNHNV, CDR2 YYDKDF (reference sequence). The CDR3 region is CATSRGGGTGETQYF. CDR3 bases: TGTGCCACCAGCAGGGGGGGTGGGACTGGAGAGACCCAGTACTTC.

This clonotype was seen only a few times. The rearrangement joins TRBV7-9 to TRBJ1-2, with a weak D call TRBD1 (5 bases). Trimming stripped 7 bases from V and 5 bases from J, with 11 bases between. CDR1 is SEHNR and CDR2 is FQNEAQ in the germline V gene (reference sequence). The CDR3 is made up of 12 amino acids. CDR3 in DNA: TGTGCCAGCACGGGGGACCGGTATGGCTACACCTTC. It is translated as CASTGDRYGYTF.

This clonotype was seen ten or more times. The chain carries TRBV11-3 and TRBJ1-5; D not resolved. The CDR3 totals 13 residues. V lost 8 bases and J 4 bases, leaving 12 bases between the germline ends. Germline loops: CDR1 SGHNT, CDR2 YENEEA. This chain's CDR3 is CASLPTDNQPQHF. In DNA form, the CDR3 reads TGTGCCAGCCTCCCCACTGATAATCAGCCCCAGCATTTT.

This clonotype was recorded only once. The CDR3 protein is CATSREKGHNGYTF. In DNA, the CDR3 is TGTGCCACCAGCAGAGAAAAGGGGCATAACGGCTACACCTTC. The V and J genes are TRBV15 and TRBJ1-2, with a weak D call TRBD1 (5 bases). The CDR3 spans 14 residues. Trimming pared 0 bases from V and 8 bases from J, leaving 13 bases between. Germline V lookup: CDR1 LNHNV, CDR2 YYDKDF (reference sequence).

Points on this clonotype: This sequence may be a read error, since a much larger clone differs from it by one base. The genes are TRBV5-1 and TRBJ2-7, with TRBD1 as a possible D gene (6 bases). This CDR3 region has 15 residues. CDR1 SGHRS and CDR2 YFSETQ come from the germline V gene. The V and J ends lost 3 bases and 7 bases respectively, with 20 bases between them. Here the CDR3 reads CASSSNILQGAEQYF. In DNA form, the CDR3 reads TGCGCCAGCAGCTCCAACATACTACAGGGTGCTGAGCAGTACTTC.

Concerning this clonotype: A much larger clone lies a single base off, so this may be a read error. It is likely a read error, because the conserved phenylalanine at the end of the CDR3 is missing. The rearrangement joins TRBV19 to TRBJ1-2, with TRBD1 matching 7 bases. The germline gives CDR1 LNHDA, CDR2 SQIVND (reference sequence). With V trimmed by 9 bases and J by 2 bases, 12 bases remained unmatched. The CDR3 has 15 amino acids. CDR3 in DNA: TGTGCCAGCAGCCCACCGGGACAGAAAAACTATGGCTACACCTTA. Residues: CASSPPGQKNYGYTL.

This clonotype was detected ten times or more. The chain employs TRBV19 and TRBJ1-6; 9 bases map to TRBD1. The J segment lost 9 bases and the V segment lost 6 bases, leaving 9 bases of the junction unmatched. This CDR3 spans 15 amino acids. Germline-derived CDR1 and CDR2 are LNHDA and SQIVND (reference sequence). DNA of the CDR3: TGTGCCAGTAGCAAGCTCGGACAGGGGAGTTCACCCCTCCACTTT. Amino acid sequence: CASSKLGQGSSPLHF.

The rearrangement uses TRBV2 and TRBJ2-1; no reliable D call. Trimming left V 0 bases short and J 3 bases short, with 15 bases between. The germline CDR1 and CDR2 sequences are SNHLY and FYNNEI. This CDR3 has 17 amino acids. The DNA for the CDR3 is TGTGCCAGCAGTGAAGCCTCTGACCGAAGAGGCTACAATGAGCAGTTCTTC. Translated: CASSEASDRRGYNEQFF.

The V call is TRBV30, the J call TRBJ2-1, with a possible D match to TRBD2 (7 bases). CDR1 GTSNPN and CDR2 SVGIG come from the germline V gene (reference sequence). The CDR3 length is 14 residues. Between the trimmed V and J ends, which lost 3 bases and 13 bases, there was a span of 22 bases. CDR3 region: CAWRGGGASVYQFF. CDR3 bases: TGTGCCTGGAGAGGGGGGGGCGCTAGTGTTTACCAGTTCTTC.

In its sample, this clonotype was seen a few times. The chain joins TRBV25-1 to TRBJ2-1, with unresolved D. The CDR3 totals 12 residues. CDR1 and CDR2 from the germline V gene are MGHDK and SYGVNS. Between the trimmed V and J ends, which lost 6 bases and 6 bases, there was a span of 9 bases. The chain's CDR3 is CASSPLPNEQFF. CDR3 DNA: TGTGCCAGCAGCCCCCTACCCAATGAGCAGTTCTTC. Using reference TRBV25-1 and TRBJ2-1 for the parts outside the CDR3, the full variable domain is EADIYQTPRYLVIGTGKKITLECSQTMGHDKMYWYQQDPGMELHLIHYSYGVNSTEKGDLSSESTVSRIRTEHFPLTLESARPSHTSQYLCASSPLPNEQFFGPGTRLTVL.

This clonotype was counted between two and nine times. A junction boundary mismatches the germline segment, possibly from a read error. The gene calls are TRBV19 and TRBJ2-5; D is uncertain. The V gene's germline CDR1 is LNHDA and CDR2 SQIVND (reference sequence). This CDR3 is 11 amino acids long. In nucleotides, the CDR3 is TGTGCCAGTAGTCTGAGAGAGTCCCAGTACTTC. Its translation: CASSLRESQYF.

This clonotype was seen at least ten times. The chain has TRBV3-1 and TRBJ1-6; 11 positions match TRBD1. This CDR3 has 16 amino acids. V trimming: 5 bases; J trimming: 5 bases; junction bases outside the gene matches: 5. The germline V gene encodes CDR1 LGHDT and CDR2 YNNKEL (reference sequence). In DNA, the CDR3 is TGTGCCAGCAGCTCAAGGACAGGGGGCGATAATTCACCCCTCCACTTT. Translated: CASSSRTGGDNSPLHF.

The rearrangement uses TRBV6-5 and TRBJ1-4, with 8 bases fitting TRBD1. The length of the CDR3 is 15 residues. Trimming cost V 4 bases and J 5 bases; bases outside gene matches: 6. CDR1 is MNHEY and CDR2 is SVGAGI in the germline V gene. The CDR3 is CASSLGQGVNEKLFF. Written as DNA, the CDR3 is TGTGCCAGCAGTTTAGGACAGGGCGTAAATGAAAAACTGTTTTTT.

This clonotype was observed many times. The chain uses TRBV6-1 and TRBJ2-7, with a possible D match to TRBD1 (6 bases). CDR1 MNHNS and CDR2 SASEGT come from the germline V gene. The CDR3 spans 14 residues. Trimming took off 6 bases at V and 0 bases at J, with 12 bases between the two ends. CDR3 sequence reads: CASRRTASSYEQYV. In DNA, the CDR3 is TGTGCCAGCAGAAGGACAGCTTCCTCCTACGAGCAGTACGTC.

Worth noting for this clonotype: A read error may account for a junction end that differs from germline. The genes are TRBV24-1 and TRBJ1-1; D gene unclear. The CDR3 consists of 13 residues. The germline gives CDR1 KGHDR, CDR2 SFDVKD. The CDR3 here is CATSDEQHTEAFF. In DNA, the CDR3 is TGTGCTACCAGTGACGAACAGCACACTGAAGCTTTCTTT.